This T cell receptor (beta chain) was observed in a study of neoadjuvant anti-PD-1 for oral cavity cancer. For this clone: A read error may produce the germline difference seen at one junction end.

Germline V gives CDR1 SGHRS, CDR2 YFSETQ. The CDR3 covers 17 residues. Blood libraries mostly used roughly 500 ng genomic DNA, six replicates each. Sequenced by immunoSEQ multiplex PCR; TCRdb stores in-frame clones only, minus some. The sample holds about 14,000 clones, 65% to 85% seen once. Indicated time point: after neoadjuvant nivolumab, at surgical resection. The source was PBMCs, collected after nivolumab (anti-PD-1) treatment. J is TRBJ2-1 and V is TRBV5-1, with 7 bases matching TRBD2. This clonotype originated in a person aged 35-79 years with oral cavity squamous cell carcinoma. The CDR3 DNA reads TGCGCCAGCAGCCGCTCTAGCGGACGATCCCACTACGATGAGCAGTTCTTC. Translated, it gives CASSRSSGRSHYDEQFF.